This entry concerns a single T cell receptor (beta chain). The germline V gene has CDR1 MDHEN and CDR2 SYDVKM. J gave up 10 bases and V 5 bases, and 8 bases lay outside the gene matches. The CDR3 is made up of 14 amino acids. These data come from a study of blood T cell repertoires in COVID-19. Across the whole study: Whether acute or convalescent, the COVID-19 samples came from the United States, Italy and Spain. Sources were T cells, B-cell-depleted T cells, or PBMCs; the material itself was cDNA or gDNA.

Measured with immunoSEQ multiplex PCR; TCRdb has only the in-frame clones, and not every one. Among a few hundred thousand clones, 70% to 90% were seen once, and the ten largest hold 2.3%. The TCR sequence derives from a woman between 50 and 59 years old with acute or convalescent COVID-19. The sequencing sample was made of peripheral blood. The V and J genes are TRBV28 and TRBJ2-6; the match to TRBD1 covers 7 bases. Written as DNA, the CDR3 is TGTGCCAGCAGTCCCGGACAGGTTAATAACGTCCTGACTTTC. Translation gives CASSPGQVNNVLTF.